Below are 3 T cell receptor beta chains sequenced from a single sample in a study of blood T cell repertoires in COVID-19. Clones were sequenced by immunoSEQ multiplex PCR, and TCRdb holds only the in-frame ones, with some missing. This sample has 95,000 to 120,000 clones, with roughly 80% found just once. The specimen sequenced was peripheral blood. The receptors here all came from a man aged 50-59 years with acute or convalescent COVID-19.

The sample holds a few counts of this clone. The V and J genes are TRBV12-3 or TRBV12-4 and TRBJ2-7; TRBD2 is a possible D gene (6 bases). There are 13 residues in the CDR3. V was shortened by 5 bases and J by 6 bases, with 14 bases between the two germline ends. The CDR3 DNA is TGTGCCAGCAGTACGGACCCTAGCGCCGAGCAGTACTTC. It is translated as CASSTDPSAEQYF.

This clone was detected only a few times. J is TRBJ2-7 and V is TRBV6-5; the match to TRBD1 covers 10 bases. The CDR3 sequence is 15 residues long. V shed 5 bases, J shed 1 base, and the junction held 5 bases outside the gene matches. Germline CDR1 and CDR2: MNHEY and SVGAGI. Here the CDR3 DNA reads TGTGCCAGCAGTACCTGGGACAGGGGATCCTACGAGCAGTACTTC. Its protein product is CASSTWDRGSYEQYF.

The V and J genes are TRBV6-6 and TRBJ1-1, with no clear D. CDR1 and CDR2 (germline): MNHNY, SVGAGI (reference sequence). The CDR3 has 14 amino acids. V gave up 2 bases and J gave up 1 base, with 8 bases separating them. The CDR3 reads CASSYPEANTEAFF. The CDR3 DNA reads TGTGCCAGCAGTTACCCGGAGGCGAACACTGAAGCTTTCTTT.